This entry lists 10 T cell receptor beta chains sequenced from one sample in a study of blood T cell repertoires in COVID-19. Profiled with immunoSEQ multiplex PCR; TCRdb holds only in-frame clones, not every one. The table shows about 170,000 clones, with roughly nine tenths occurring only once. Specimen: peripheral blood. The receptors derive from an older woman with COVID-19, enrolled during active disease.

The chain carries TRBV5-1 and TRBJ1-3; no clear D. The CDR3 runs 15 residues. In germline, CDR1 is SGHRS, CDR2 YFSETQ. Trimming took off 0 bases at V and 0 bases at J, with 7 bases between the two ends. Here the CDR3 reads CASSLVSGSGNTIYF. The DNA for the CDR3 is TGCGCCAGCAGCTTGGTTTCGGGCTCTGGAAACACCATATATTTT.

CDR3: CASRTVGREQYF. CDR3 DNA: TGTGCCAGCAGGACCGTGGGGCGCGAGCAGTACTTC. The V call is TRBV27, the J call TRBJ2-7; D perhaps matches TRBD1 (5 bases). V was clipped by 6 bases and J by 6 bases, with 12 bases between them. This CDR3 is built from 12 residues. Per germline, CDR1 MNHEY and CDR2 SMNVEV (reference sequence).

V and J are TRBV18 and TRBJ2-7; 11 positions match TRBD1. The CDR3 runs to 14 residues. V was pared by 3 bases and J by 3 bases, with 1 base of the junction left unmatched. The germline gives CDR1 KGHSH, CDR2 LQKENI. The DNA for the CDR3 is TGTGCCAGCTCACCCGGGACAGGGGGCTACGAGCAGTACTTC. This encodes CASSPGTGGYEQYF.

This chain uses TRBV24-1 with TRBJ1-5; D is ambiguous. Trimming took 4 bases from V and 5 from J, leaving 14 bases between them. The CDR3 runs to 15 residues. In germline, CDR1 is KGHDR, CDR2 SFDVKD. The CDR3 sequence is CATSDPGFEDQPQHF. The CDR3 DNA reads as TGTGCCACCAGTGACCCCGGCTTTGAGGATCAGCCCCAGCATTTT.

The CDR3 DNA reads TGTGCCAGCACCCCGGACTCCGGGACAGGGTTAAAGCAGTACTTC. Protein product: CASTPDSGTGLKQYF. The rearrangement uses TRBV7-2 and TRBJ2-7; 9 nucleotides align to TRBD1. Germline assignment: CDR1 SGHTA and CDR2 FQGNSA. V lost 7 bases to trimming and J lost 8 bases; unmatched junction nucleotides: 15. CDR3 length: 15 amino acids.

V and J are TRBV24-1 and TRBJ2-7; TRBD1 aligns across 8 bases. CDR3 length: 14 amino acids. Per the germline V gene, CDR1 is KGHDR and CDR2 is SFDVKD. V was pared by 9 bases and J by 3 bases, with 9 bases of the junction left unmatched. CDR3 nucleotide sequence: TGTGCCACCGCTCCTGGACAGGGAATCTACGAGCAGTACTTC. This encodes CATAPGQGIYEQYF.

This clone was seen once. The chain is built from TRBV10-2 and TRBJ1-1; D is ambiguous. The V gene's germline CDR1 is WSHSY and CDR2 SAAADI. The V gene lost 7 bases and the J gene lost 2 bases, with 14 bases spanning the gap. The CDR3 has 14 amino acids. CDR3 sequence reads: CASTPAVINTEAFF. The CDR3 nucleotides read TGCGCCAGCACCCCGGCGGTGATTAACACTGAAGCTTTCTTT.

Notes on this clone: The sample holds other DNA sequences that translate to the same CDR3. The chain is built from TRBV24-1 and TRBJ1-5; 11 bases are a match to TRBD1. The CDR3 consists of 16 residues. Germline trimming cut 4 bases from V and 4 bases from J; bases unmatched to any gene: 5. The germline V gene encodes CDR1 KGHDR and CDR2 SFDVKD. CDR3 residues: CATSDVGQGDNQPQHF. The CDR3 DNA reads as TGTGCCACCAGTGACGTGGGACAGGGGGATAATCAGCCCCAGCATTTT.

The chain uses TRBV28 and TRBJ2-6; D remains unclear. CDR3 length equals 14 residues. Germline V CDR1 and CDR2: MDHEN, SYDVKM. Trimming pared 7 bases from V and 0 bases from J, leaving 7 bases between. The CDR3: CASNTPSGANVLTF. For the CDR3, the DNA is TGTGCCAGCAATACACCCTCTGGGGCCAACGTCCTGACTTTC.

CDR3 DNA: TGTGCCAGCAGCGTCGACAGGAGTAACTATGGCTACACCTTC. It translates to CASSVDRSNYGYTF. The chain couples TRBV7-9 to TRBJ1-2; maybe TRBD1 (6 bases). This CDR3 comprises 14 residues. Between the trimmed V and J ends, which lost 5 bases and 1 base, there was a span of 11 bases. Germline V CDR1 and CDR2: SEHNR, FQNEAQ (reference sequence).